The present entry profiles one T cell receptor beta chain with its context. Antigen unknown. Trimming removed 6 bases from V and 7 bases from J, with 12 bases in between. From germline, CDR1 is MNHEY and CDR2 SMNVEV (reference sequence). The CDR3 is made up of 12 amino acids. These data come from a study of vaccination effects on CD4 cells after COVID-19. Study information: Either the BNT162b2 or mRNA-1273 vaccine was given to participants in two doses. Overall study results and limits: In healthy vaccinees, only 1 of 255 vaccine-induced clones cross-reacted with common cold coronaviruses. Clones that were induced by infection or by vaccine showed marked contraction late after vaccination.

The culture ran for nine to eleven days, and then CD4+ T cells were isolated. Vaccine recipients had no previous SARS-CoV-2 infection; their nucleocapsid antibodies were negative. The method was immunoSEQ multiplex PCR; TCRdb's version includes in-frame clones alone and lacks a portion of them. This sample has around 35,000 clones; 55% to 80% occur once, and the top ten carry 4.2%. Sequenced material: CD4+ T cells from PBMCs cultured without peptide, taken before COVID-19 vaccination. The clonotype comes from a human donor who received a COVID-19 vaccine. V is TRBV27 and J is TRBJ1-1, with a possible D match to TRBD1 (5 bases). The CDR3: CASSLRVGEAFF. As DNA, the CDR3 is TGTGCCAGCAGCCTCAGGGTAGGTGAAGCTTTCTTT.